The T cell receptor beta chain under discussion was sequenced for a study of control samples from healthy donors and cancer patients (dated by TCRdb to the early 2020s). The germline V gene supplies CDR1 SGHRS and CDR2 YFSETQ. CDR3 length: 13 amino acids, cysteine to phenylalanine. The retained sequence is limited to the CDR3, 39 bases, with the frame set at the first base. The germline ends are 4 bases apart after V is trimmed by 0 bases and J by 4 bases. The receptor library was made with the immunoSEQ multiplex PCR assay. The source is immuneACCESS, and TCRdb retained only in-frame sequences with V and J called. Part of the clones is not carried over; for the studies checked, unresolved V genes explain less than half of this, and the remainder is unexplained. Recorded for this sample are roughly 150,000 clones; about 93% of them occurred a single time. The ten largest clones capture around 2.2% of the sample.

Comment on this clone: Its antigen specificity is not known. There are no base qualities to consult, and no much larger clone falls within one base.

The chain links TRBV5-1 with TRBJ2-2; no D segment can be confidently identified. The TCR originated in a man over 45 in good health. Sequencing used blood. The encoded CDR3 is CASSLEGTGELFF. The DNA sequence is given as TGCGCCAGCAGCTTGGAAGGCACCGGGGAGCTGTTTTTT.